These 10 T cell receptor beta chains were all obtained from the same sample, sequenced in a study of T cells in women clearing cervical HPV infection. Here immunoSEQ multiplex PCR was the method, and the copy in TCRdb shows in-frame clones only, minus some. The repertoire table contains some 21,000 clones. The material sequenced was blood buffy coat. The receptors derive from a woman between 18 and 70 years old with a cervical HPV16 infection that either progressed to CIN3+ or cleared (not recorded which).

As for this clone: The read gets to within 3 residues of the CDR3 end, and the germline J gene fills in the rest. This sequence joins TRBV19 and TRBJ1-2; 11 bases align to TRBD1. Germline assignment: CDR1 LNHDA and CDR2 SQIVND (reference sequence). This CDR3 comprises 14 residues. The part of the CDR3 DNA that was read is TGTGCCAGTAGACCCCGGACAGGGGGCGACGAC. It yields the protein CASRPRTGGDD. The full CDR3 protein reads CASRPRTGGDDYTF. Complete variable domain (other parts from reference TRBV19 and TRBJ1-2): DGGITQSPKYLFRKEGQNVTLSCEQNLNHDAMYWYRQDPGQGLRLIYYSQIVNDFQKGDIAEGYSVSREKKESFPLTVTSAQKNPTAFYLCASRPRTGGDDYTFGSGTRLTVV.

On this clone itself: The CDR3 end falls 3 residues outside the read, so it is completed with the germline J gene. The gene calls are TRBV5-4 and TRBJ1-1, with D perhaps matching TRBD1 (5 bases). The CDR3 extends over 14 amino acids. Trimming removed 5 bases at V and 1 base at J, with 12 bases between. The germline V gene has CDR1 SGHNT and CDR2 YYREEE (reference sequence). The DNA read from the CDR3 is TGTGCCAGCAGGTTCCAGGGTAAGAACACTGAA. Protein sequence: CASRFQGKNTE. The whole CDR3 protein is CASRFQGKNTEAFF.

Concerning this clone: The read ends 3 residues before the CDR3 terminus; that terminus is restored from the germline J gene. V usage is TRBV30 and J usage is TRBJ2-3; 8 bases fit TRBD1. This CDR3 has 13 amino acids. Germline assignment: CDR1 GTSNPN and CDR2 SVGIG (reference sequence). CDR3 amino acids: CAWNDRGSQPQYF. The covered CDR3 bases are TGTGCCTGGAACGACAGGGGAAGTCAGCCG.

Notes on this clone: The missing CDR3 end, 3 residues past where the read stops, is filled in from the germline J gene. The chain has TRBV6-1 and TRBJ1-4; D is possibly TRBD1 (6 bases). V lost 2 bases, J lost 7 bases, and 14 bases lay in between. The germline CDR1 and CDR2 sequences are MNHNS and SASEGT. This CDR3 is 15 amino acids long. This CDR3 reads CASSEKWGPREKLFF. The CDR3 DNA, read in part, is TGTGCCAGCAGTGAAAAGTGGGGGCCGCGTGAAAAA.

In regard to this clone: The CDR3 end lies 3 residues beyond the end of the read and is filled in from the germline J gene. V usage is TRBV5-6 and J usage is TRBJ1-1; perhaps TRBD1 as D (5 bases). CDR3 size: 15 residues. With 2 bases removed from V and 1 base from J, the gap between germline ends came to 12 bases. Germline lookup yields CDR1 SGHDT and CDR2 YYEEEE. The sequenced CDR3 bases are TGTGCCAGCAGCTTCTCAGGACATAAGAACACTGAA. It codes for CASSFSGHKNTE. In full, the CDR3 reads CASSFSGHKNTEAFF.

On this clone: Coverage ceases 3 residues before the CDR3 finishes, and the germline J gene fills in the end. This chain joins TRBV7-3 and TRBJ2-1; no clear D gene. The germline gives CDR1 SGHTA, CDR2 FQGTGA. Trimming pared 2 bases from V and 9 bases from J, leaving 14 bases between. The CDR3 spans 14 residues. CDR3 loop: CASSLFASSPEQFF. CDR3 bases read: TGTGCCAGCAGCTTATTCGCGAGTAGCCCTGAG.

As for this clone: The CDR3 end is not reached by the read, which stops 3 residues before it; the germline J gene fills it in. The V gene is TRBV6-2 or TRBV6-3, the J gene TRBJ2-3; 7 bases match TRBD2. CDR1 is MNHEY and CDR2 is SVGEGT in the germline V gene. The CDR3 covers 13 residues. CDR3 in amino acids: CASSFTSTSSQYF. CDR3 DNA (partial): TGTGCCAGCAGTTTCACTTCGACTAGCTCG.

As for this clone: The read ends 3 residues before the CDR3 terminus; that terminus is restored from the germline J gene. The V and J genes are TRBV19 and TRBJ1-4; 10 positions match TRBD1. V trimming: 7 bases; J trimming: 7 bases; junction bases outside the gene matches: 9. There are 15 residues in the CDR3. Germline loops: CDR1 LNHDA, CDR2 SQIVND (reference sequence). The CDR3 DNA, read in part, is TGTGCCAGTAACCGGGACAGGGGCGGTACTGAAAAA. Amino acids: CASNRDRGGTEK. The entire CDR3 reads CASNRDRGGTEKLFF.

The CDR3 loop is CSARDPTSGSYNEQFF. CDR3 DNA, as far as it was read: TGCAGTGCTAGAGATCCGACTAGCGGGAGTTACAATGAG. The chain couples TRBV20-1 to TRBJ2-1; 12 positions agree with TRBD2. Read sequence stops 3 residues before the CDR3 end, and the germline J gene provides the missing end. The CDR3 totals 16 residues. Germline values: CDR1 DFQATT, CDR2 SNEGSKA (reference sequence). The J segment lost 4 bases and the V segment lost 0 bases, leaving 4 bases of the junction unmatched.

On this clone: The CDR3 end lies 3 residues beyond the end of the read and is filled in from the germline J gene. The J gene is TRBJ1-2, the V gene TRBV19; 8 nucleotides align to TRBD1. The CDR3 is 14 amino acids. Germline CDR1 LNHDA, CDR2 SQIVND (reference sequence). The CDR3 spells CASSTTGGAYDYTF. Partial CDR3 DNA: TGTGCCAGTAGTACTACAGGGGGGGCCTACGAC.